This TCR beta chain was profiled in a study of cytomegalovirus exposure and HLA in healthy donors. Overall study: A later analysis reported the approximately 120 validation repertoires used the same platform as the roughly 700 first-cohort repertoires. Findings and caveats of the study: The listing of 150 to 200 TCR beta chains classed them as cytomegalovirus-associated. Most TCR sequences were rare, but some public TCRs occurred in many donors. A subsequent analysis found that TCR clusters from the first cohort also tended to co-occur in the 120 or so validation repertoires, with roughly 95% of cluster scores above 0.

Turning to this clone: The antigen is unknown.

Germline V lookup: CDR1 GTSNPN, CDR2 SVGIG (reference sequence). This CDR3 spans 14 amino acids. Trimming removed 4 bases from V and 7 bases from J; junction bases left unmatched: 6. Clones were sequenced by immunoSEQ multiplex PCR, and TCRdb holds only the in-frame ones, with some missing. This sample has about 49,000 clones; roughly 92% occur once, and the top ten carry almost 1.5%. The sequence was collected from a man between 18 and 29 years old in good health and CMV-seronegative. The gene calls are TRBV30 and TRBJ2-2, with 10 positions matching TRBD2. Material: PBMCs. The CDR3 DNA is TGTGCCTGGAAAAGCGGGAGGGCTGGCGGGGAGCTGTTTTTT. Its protein is CAWKSGRAGGELFF.